A selection of T cell receptor beta chains follows, all from one sample in a study of response to subunit inactivated influenza vaccine. TCRdb independently ran MiXCR on the RT-PCR reads; one entry per CDR3 protein. The sample lists about 650,000 distinct CDR3 sequences, roughly 14% seen once, with roughly 11% in the top ten. The material sequenced was PBMCs from blood, taken approximately 13 days after vaccination. The origin of the receptors is a middle-aged man who received an inactivated influenza vaccine. Both conserved end residues are part of each CDR3. The order of the fields is V gene, CDR3 protein.

v_call: TRBV10-3
cdr3_aa: CAISGWDRDGEETQYF

v_call: TRBV10-3
cdr3_aa: CAMTETSGFTDTQYF

v_call: TRBV5-1
cdr3_aa: CASSASGTGGRTETQYF

v_call: TRBV29-1
cdr3_aa: CSVGDRVPGELFF

v_call: TRBV11-2
cdr3_aa: CASEASGLMNTEAFF

v_call: TRBV4-3
cdr3_aa: CASSQARLAGGSWELFF

v_call: TRBV6-2/TRBV6-3
cdr3_aa: CASLGLEGATGELFF

v_call: TRBV5-6
cdr3_aa: CASSSTGGRSGANVLTF

v_call: TRBV7-2
cdr3_aa: CASSLGGLAGNEQFF

v_call: TRBV25-1
cdr3_aa: CASRLTGGYTF

v_call: TRBV27
cdr3_aa: CASSLRRGESNEQFF

v_call: TRBV24-1
cdr3_aa: CATSDTDRVRGYTF

v_call: TRBV10-3
cdr3_aa: CAIRKGLSYEQYF

v_call: TRBV6-5
cdr3_aa: CASSYLRVGGANVLTF

v_call: TRBV6-6
cdr3_aa: CASSTGSAYEQYF

v_call: TRBV2
cdr3_aa: CASSGMGSFYGYTF

v_call: TRBV5-1
cdr3_aa: CASSPPKSDGQGGTEAFF

v_call: TRBV7-2
cdr3_aa: CATGFPQGKQYF

v_call: TRBV7-9
cdr3_aa: CASSPWDRGNYGYTF

v_call: TRBV10-3
cdr3_aa: CASGPDQETQYF

v_call: TRBV5-1
cdr3_aa: CASRRDPYQETQYF

v_call: TRBV9
cdr3_aa: CASSPRTGTGAREQYF